This T cell receptor beta chain was recorded in a study of T cell clones after liver transplantation. As for this clone: What it recognizes is unknown.

General study points: Circulating graft-donor-reactive CD4 TCRbeta sequences fell significantly post-transplant in 5 of 8 subjects. These preliminary findings come from unstandardized post-transplant sampling times. Low donor cell numbers restricted donor-reactive repertoire measurement in a couple of subjects.

Libraries were prepared by immunoSEQ multiplex PCR; TCRdb keeps only in-frame clonotypes and omits some of them. The table includes just over 60,000 clones, 71% detected once. This CDR3 comprises 13 residues. Looked up from germline, CDR1 is GTSNPN and CDR2 is SVGIG (reference sequence). Trimming cost V 1 base and J 8 bases, with 14 bases left between them. The chain links TRBV30 to TRBJ1-1, with D possibly matching TRBD1 (6 bases). Material: CD4+ T cells from blood, obtained before liver transplant. The sequence was collected from a human donor who received a liver transplant. The CDR3: CAWSADSAIEAFF. The CDR3 DNA reads TGTGCCTGGAGTGCGGACAGTGCTATCGAAGCTTTCTTT.